The 24 T cell receptor beta chains listed next were all sequenced from one sample in a study of T cell repertoires in cytomegalovirus infection. These TCRs are of unknown antigen specificity. One entry per CDR3 protein results from TCRdb running MiXCR on the reads. Of roughly 350,000 distinct CDR3 sequences in the sample, roughly 36% were seen once. The sequencing used cultured PBMCs, collected from culture after CMV antigen stimulation. The source of these receptors is a human donor in good health (CMV status not recorded). Some clones in this sample may be carry-over from other donors' samples.

This clonotype has more than one count but fewer than ten. The rearrangement joins TRBV7-2 to TRBJ1-4; 8 bases match TRBD1. The CDR3 consists of 16 residues. Trimming at V came to 5 bases and at J to 8 bases, leaving 13 bases not matched to a gene. The V gene's germline CDR1 is SGHTA and CDR2 FQGNSA. CDR3 sequence (DNA): TGTGCCAGCAGCAGAACCTCAGGGGGCACGGGCGAAAAACTGTTTTTT. Its translation: CASSRTSGGTGEKLFF.

This clonotype was detected a few times. This rearrangement joins TRBV5-1 to TRBJ2-1, with TRBD2 identical over 8 bases. This CDR3 comprises 15 residues. Germline V gives CDR1 SGHRS, CDR2 YFSETQ. V dropped 2 bases and J dropped 3; count of bases not matched to a gene: 4. The CDR3 loop is CASSFTGTSYNEQFF. In DNA, the CDR3 is TGCGCCAGCAGCTTCACCGGGACTAGCTACAATGAGCAGTTCTTC.

V and J are TRBV19 and TRBJ1-1; 8 bases fit TRBD1. CDR3 length: 16 residues. CDR1 is LNHDA and CDR2 is SQIVND in the germline V gene (reference sequence). J gave up 0 bases and V 5 bases, and 8 bases lay outside the gene matches. The CDR3 loop is CASSLQGALMNTEAFF. The CDR3 DNA sequence: TGTGCCAGTAGTCTCCAGGGGGCTCTAATGAACACTGAAGCTTTCTTT.

The rearrangement links TRBV29-1 to TRBJ1-2; a possible D gene is TRBD1 (5 bases). The CDR3 sequence is 12 residues long. Deletions cut 7 bases from V and 4 bases from J, with 13 bases between. CDR1 and CDR2 from the germline V gene are SQVTM and ANQGSEA. The CDR3 DNA is TGCAGCGCGGGACGGGAGAGCTATGGCTACACCTTC. Translated: CSAGRESYGYTF.

The chain carries TRBV4-3 and TRBJ2-3; D not resolved. CDR1 is LGHNA and CDR2 is YSLEER in the germline V gene. The CDR3 is 12 amino acids. V lost 0 bases, J lost 14 bases, and 12 bases lay in between. The CDR3 loop is CASSQDLGSLYF. DNA for the CDR3: TGCGCCAGCAGCCAAGATCTCGGTAGCCTGTATTTT.

V and J are TRBV6-2 or TRBV6-3 and TRBJ1-1, with TRBD1 matching over 9 bases. The junction had 1 base not matched to a gene; V was cut back by 8 bases and J by 3 bases. CDR1 MNHEY and CDR2 SVGEGT come from the germline V gene. This CDR3 region has 12 residues. CDR3 amino acids: CASRDRDTEAFF. The CDR3, as DNA: TGTGCCAGCCGGGACAGGGACACTGAAGCTTTCTTT.

This clonotype has only a few counts. The chain employs TRBV7-2 and TRBJ2-3; D not resolved. Germline V lookup: CDR1 SGHTA, CDR2 FQGNSA. This CDR3 has 11 amino acids. Trimming removed 1 base from V and 15 bases from J, with 11 bases in between. The CDR3 region has the DNA TGTGCCAGCAGCTTAGGGCGGAGCCCCTATTTT. This encodes CASSLGRSPYF.

This clonotype was recorded many times. CDR3 loop: CATSRGDRDVYGYTF. CDR3 nucleotides: TGTGCCACCAGCAGGGGGGACAGGGATGTCTATGGCTACACCTTC. The chain uses TRBV15 and TRBJ1-2, with 9 bases matching TRBD1. J was trimmed by 4 bases and V by 3 bases; bases with no gene match: 6. CDR1 is LNHNV and CDR2 is YYDKDF in the germline V gene (reference sequence). The CDR3 sequence is 15 residues long.

This clonotype has ten or more counts. This rearrangement joins TRBV27 to TRBJ2-1; 13 bases agree with TRBD2. This CDR3 is built from 16 residues. The trim removed 5 bases at V and 4 bases at J, leaving 5 bases unmatched. Looked up from germline, CDR1 is MNHEY and CDR2 is SMNVEV (reference sequence). The CDR3 DNA sequence: TGTGCCAGCAGTCCACCGGGACTAGCGGGGTACAATGAGCAGTTCTTC. Encoded protein: CASSPPGLAGYNEQFF.

At least ten counts were recorded for this clonotype. This chain joins TRBV7-2 and TRBJ2-4; 7 nucleotides match TRBD2. The J segment lost 0 bases and the V segment lost 1 base, leaving 12 bases of the junction unmatched. The CDR3 is made up of 19 amino acids. Germline CDR1 is SGHTA and CDR2 is FQGNSA. The CDR3 nucleotides read TGTGCCAGCAGCTTAGTTGGGCCCACTAGCGTAGGAGCCAAAAACATTCAGTACTTC. Encoded protein: CASSLVGPTSVGAKNIQYF.

This rearrangement joins TRBV7-8 to TRBJ2-1; TRBD2 is a possible D gene (6 bases). Trimming stripped 0 bases from V and 9 bases from J, with 9 bases between. This CDR3 is 13 amino acids long. Germline CDR1 and CDR2: SGHVS and FQNEAQ. CDR3 sequence (DNA): TGTGCCAGCAGCTTAGCCGCTAGCGTTGAGCAGTTCTTC. Translation: CASSLAASVEQFF.

Ten or more counts support this clonotype. V and J are TRBV11-2 and TRBJ2-1; D is perhaps TRBD1 or TRBD2 (5 bases each). The CDR3 covers 15 residues. The V gene lost 3 bases and the J gene lost 7 bases, with 16 bases spanning the gap. Per germline, CDR1 SGHAT and CDR2 FQNNGV. The CDR3: CASSFRLGGINEQFF. CDR3 coding DNA: TGTGCCAGCAGCTTTCGTCTTGGGGGAATAAATGAGCAGTTCTTC.

The chain links TRBV5-8 to TRBJ2-5; D not resolved. Trimming cost V 0 bases and J 5 bases, with 11 bases left between them. CDR3 length: 14 residues. The germline gives CDR1 SGHTS, CDR2 YDEGEE. The CDR3 DNA reads as TGTGCCAGCAGCTTGGCGGGTTTTCTGGAGACCCAGTACTTC. Translated, it gives CASSLAGFLETQYF.

DNA of the CDR3: TGTGCCAGCAGCCCAGCAGGGTCACCCCTCCACTTT. Its protein product is CASSPAGSPLHF. The genes are TRBV7-6 and TRBJ1-6; perhaps TRBD1 as D (5 bases). V lost 5 bases and J 10 bases, leaving 9 bases between the germline ends. The V gene's germline CDR1 is SGHVS and CDR2 FNYEAQ. There are 12 residues in the CDR3.

The rearrangement joins TRBV18 to TRBJ1-5, with no clear D. This CDR3 contains 17 residues. V gave up 2 bases and J gave up 0 bases, with 14 bases separating them. The germline CDR1 and CDR2 sequences are KGHSH and LQKENI. The CDR3 nucleotides are TGTGCCAGCTCACCAGTAGGAGGGTGGGCTAGCAATCAGCCCCAGCATTTT. It encodes CASSPVGGWASNQPQHF.

The chain uses TRBV12-3 or TRBV12-4 and TRBJ1-1, with D tentatively TRBD1 (5 bases). V was trimmed by 2 bases and J by 1 base, leaving 11 bases between them. This CDR3 contains 15 residues. The CDR3 here is CASSLRGWGNTEAFF. The CDR3 DNA follows: TGTGCCAGCAGTTTACGGGGCTGGGGGAACACTGAAGCTTTCTTT.

This clonotype was seen a few times. V gene TRBV19 combines with J gene TRBJ2-1, with 12 bases identical to TRBD2. The V and J ends lost 4 bases and 7 bases, in that order; junction bases with no gene match: 8. Germline V gene data show CDR1 as LNHDA and CDR2 as SQIVND (reference sequence). This CDR3 has 16 amino acids. Here the CDR3 reads CASSRSSGRVGNEQFF. CDR3 nucleotide sequence: TGTGCCAGTAGTAGGTCTAGCGGGAGGGTGGGGAATGAGCAGTTCTTC.

V usage is TRBV7-6 and J usage is TRBJ2-1; 9 positions match TRBD2. Trimming removed 2 bases from V and 4 bases from J; junction bases left unmatched: 3. CDR1 and CDR2 (germline): SGHVS, FNYEAQ. The CDR3 loop spans 15 amino acids. In DNA form, the CDR3 reads TGTGCCAGCAGCTTAATAGGACTAGCGTACAATGAGCAGTTCTTC. Translating it yields CASSLIGLAYNEQFF. The variable domain in full, with the rest retrieved from reference TRBV7-6 and TRBJ2-1, is GAGVSQSPRYKVTKRGQDVALRCDPISGHVSLYWYRQALGQGPEFLTYFNYEAQQDKSGLPNDRFSAERPEGSISTLTIQRTEQRDSAMYRCASSLIGLAYNEQFFGPGTRLTVL.

The V and J genes are TRBV28 and TRBJ2-2; D unclear. The ends were cut back, 2 bases at V and 4 bases at J, with 8 bases in the middle. Germline V lookup: CDR1 MDHEN, CDR2 SYDVKM. The length of the CDR3 is 14 residues. CDR3 amino acids: CASSLGDFTGELFF. CDR3 DNA: TGTGCCAGCAGTTTAGGTGATTTCACCGGGGAGCTGTTTTTT.

The table lists this clonotype with a few counts. The chain carries TRBV7-6 and TRBJ2-1; 10 nucleotides align to TRBD2. Germline V gives CDR1 SGHVS, CDR2 FNYEAQ. V trimming: 6 bases; J trimming: 4 bases; junction bases outside the gene matches: 15. The CDR3 consists of 18 residues. DNA for the CDR3: TGTGCCAGCAGGCGACTAGCGGGTGGCAGTGGGTATTACAATGAGCAGTTCTTC. This sequence encodes CASRRLAGGSGYYNEQFF. Looking up the rest from reference TRBV7-6 and TRBJ2-1 gives the full variable domain: GAGVSQSPRYKVTKRGQDVALRCDPISGHVSLYWYRQALGQGPEFLTYFNYEAQQDKSGLPNDRFSAERPEGSISTLTIQRTEQRDSAMYRCASRRLAGGSGYYNEQFFGPGTRLTVL.

V gene TRBV7-2 combines with J gene TRBJ2-1; TRBD1 matches at 7 bases. The CDR3 has 15 amino acids. Germline V gene data show CDR1 as SGHTA and CDR2 as FQGNSA. V was clipped by 5 bases and J by 3 bases; unmatched bases: 7. CDR3 in amino acids: CASSLQGYLYNEQFF. DNA for the CDR3: TGTGCCAGCAGCCTACAGGGGTATCTCTACAATGAGCAGTTCTTC.

The chain joins TRBV7-2 to TRBJ1-6; D ambiguous. Trimming left V 2 bases short and J 10 bases short, with 15 bases between. Germline loops: CDR1 SGHTA, CDR2 FQGNSA. The CDR3 covers 15 residues. CDR3 protein: CASSLQDPPKSPLHF. The CDR3 DNA follows: TGTGCCAGCAGCTTACAGGACCCGCCGAAATCACCCCTCCACTTT.

This clonotype has only a few counts. The chain is built from TRBV20-1 and TRBJ2-1, with D possibly being TRBD1 (5 bases). Germline loops: CDR1 DFQATT, CDR2 SNEGSKA (reference sequence). CDR3 length equals 17 residues. The germline V and J ends were trimmed by 5 bases and 6 bases, with 26 bases remaining between them. CDR3 in amino acids: CSASGLGSTSSSNEQFF. CDR3 nucleotide sequence: TGCAGTGCTTCAGGGTTGGGAAGTACCAGCTCCAGCAATGAGCAGTTCTTC.

This clonotype was counted only a few times. The chain uses TRBV7-9 and TRBJ2-3, with 9 bases identical to TRBD2. This CDR3 contains 17 residues. The V gene end was trimmed by 6 bases and the J gene end by 3 bases; junction bases not matched to a gene: 13. Germline V gene sequence: CDR1 SEHNR, CDR2 FQNEAQ (reference sequence). The CDR3 region is CASSSNQAGGRTDTQYF. The CDR3 coding sequence is TGTGCCAGCAGTTCTAACCAAGCGGGAGGACGGACAGATACGCAGTATTTT.